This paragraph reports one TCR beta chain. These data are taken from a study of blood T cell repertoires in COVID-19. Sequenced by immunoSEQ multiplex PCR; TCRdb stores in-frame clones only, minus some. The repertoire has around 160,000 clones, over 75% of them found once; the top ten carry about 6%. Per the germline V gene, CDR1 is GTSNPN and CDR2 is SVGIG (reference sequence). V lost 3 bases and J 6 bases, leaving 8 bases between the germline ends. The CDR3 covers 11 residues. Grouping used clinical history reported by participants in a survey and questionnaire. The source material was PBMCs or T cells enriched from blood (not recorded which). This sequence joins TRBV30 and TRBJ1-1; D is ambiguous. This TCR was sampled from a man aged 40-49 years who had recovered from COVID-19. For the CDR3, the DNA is TGTGCCTGGAGGGTGGAGTCTGAAGCTTTCTTT. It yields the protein CAWRVESEAFF.